The 9 T cell receptor beta chains below come from one sample, sequenced in a study of cytotoxic CD8 clonotypes in ibrutinib-treated CLL. Measured with immunoSEQ multiplex PCR; TCRdb has only the in-frame clones, and not every one. The sample records 130,000 or so clones, 70% to 90% being singletons. The sequencing here drew on PBMCs, taken after 24 months of ibrutinib treatment. The source is a human donor with chronic lymphocytic leukemia.

This sequence joins TRBV29-1 and TRBJ1-4, with 9 bases that match TRBD1. Germline CDR1 reads SQVTM; CDR2 reads ANQGSEA. The CDR3 runs to 13 residues. The V segment lost 7 bases and the J segment 8 bases; nucleotides outside the gene matches: 8. CDR3 region: CSASGTGREKLFF. The CDR3 DNA is TGCAGCGCTTCCGGGACAGGGAGGGAAAAACTGTTTTTT.

This clone appeared many times. V gene TRBV5-1 combines with J gene TRBJ1-2; D remains ambiguous. This CDR3 contains 14 residues. Germline V gene data show CDR1 as SGHRS and CDR2 as YFSETQ. Deletions cut 0 bases from V and 4 bases from J, with 10 bases between. CDR3 nucleotide sequence: TGCGCCAGCAGCTTGGACCCGAAATCCTATGGCTACACCTTC. Its translation is CASSLDPKSYGYTF.

The V call is TRBV28, the J call TRBJ2-1; D possibly corresponds to TRBD1 (6 bases). The ends were cut back, 8 bases at V and 5 bases at J, with 16 bases in the middle. This CDR3 is 14 amino acids long. Germline-derived CDR1 and CDR2 are MDHEN and SYDVKM. The CDR3 nucleotides are TGTGCCAGCGGCAGGCCACAGGGCAACAATGAGCAGTTCTTC. It yields the protein CASGRPQGNNEQFF. Variable domain in full (rest from reference TRBV28 and TRBJ2-1): DVKVTQSSRYLVKRTGEKVFLECVQDMDHENMFWYRQDPGLGLRLIYFSYDVKMKEKGDIPEGYSVSREKKERFSLILESASTNQTSMYLCASGRPQGNNEQFFGPGTRLTVL.

The CDR3 loop is CSAERGGSTDTQYF. CDR3 nucleotides: TGCAGCGCGGAGCGGGGGGGTAGCACAGATACGCAGTATTTT. V is TRBV29-1 and J is TRBJ2-3; 10 bases match TRBD2. The germline CDR1 and CDR2 sequences are SQVTM and ANQGSEA. Trimming cost V 7 bases and J 0 bases; bases outside gene matches: 4. The CDR3 contains 14 residues.

This sequence joins TRBV28 and TRBJ2-1; possible D gene TRBD2, 6 bases. Germline V CDR1 and CDR2: MDHEN, SYDVKM. V was shortened by 7 bases and J by 15 bases, with 22 bases between the two germline ends. The CDR3 is 13 amino acids. The chain's CDR3 is CASTPNRRAVGFF. CDR3 sequence (DNA): TGTGCCAGCACTCCCAACCGGAGGGCGGTCGGGTTCTTC.

The chain recombines TRBV20-1 with TRBJ2-5, with D uncertain. Trimming left V 3 bases short and J 4 bases short, with 3 bases between. There are 10 residues in the CDR3. Per germline, CDR1 DFQATT and CDR2 SNEGSKA (reference sequence). CDR3 residues: CSARRETQYF. In nucleotides, the CDR3 is TGCAGTGCTAGGCGAGAGACCCAGTACTTC.

This rearrangement joins TRBV5-1 to TRBJ2-7; tentative D call: TRBD1 (5 bases). Germline loops: CDR1 SGHRS, CDR2 YFSETQ. Trimming took off 4 bases at V and 3 bases at J, with 17 bases between the two ends. This CDR3 has 15 residues. CDR3 nucleotides: TGCGCCAGCAGCCCCACAGGCCCGGTTGGCTACGAGCAGTACTTC. This gives the protein CASSPTGPVGYEQYF.

This CDR3 is CASSILGTGPGYTF. In nucleotides, the CDR3 is TGTGCCAGTAGTATCTTAGGCACAGGACCAGGCTACACCTTC. The genes are TRBV19 and TRBJ1-2; a possible D gene is TRBD1 (5 bases). CDR3 length equals 14 residues. Trimming removed 3 bases at V and 8 bases at J, with 16 bases between. Germline V lookup: CDR1 LNHDA, CDR2 SQIVND (reference sequence). Full variable domain (remainder filled in from reference TRBV19 and TRBJ1-2): DGGITQSPKYLFRKEGQNVTLSCEQNLNHDAMYWYRQDPGQGLRLIYYSQIVNDFQKGDIAEGYSVSREKKESFPLTVTSAQKNPTAFYLCASSILGTGPGYTFGSGTRLTVV.

J is TRBJ1-3 and V is TRBV28; a possible D gene is TRBD1 (6 bases). Germline-derived CDR1 and CDR2 are MDHEN and SYDVKM. V was cut by 7 bases and J by 1 base, with 11 bases left in between. CDR3 length: 14 residues. The DNA for the CDR3 is TGTGCCAGCATATTGGGGGCATCTGGAAACACCATATATTTT. Protein sequence: CASILGASGNTIYF. Complete variable domain (other parts from reference TRBV28 and TRBJ1-3): DVKVTQSSRYLVKRTGEKVFLECVQDMDHENMFWYRQDPGLGLRLIYFSYDVKMKEKGDIPEGYSVSREKKERFSLILESASTNQTSMYLCASILGASGNTIYFGEGSWLTVV.